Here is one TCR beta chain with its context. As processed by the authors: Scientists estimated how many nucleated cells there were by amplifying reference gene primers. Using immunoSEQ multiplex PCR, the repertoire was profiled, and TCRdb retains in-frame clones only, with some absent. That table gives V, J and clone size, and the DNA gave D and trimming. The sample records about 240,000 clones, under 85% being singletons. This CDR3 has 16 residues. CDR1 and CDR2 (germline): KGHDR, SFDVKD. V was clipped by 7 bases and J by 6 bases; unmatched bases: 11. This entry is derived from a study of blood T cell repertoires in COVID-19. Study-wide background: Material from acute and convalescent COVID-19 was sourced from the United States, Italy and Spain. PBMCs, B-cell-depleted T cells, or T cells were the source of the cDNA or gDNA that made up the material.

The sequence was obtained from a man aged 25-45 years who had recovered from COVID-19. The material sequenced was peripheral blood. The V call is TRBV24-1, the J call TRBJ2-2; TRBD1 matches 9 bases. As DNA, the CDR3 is TGTGCCACCAGCCTTCCCGGACAGGGGCGATCCGGGGAGCTGTTTTTT. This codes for CATSLPGQGRSGELFF.